Sequencing of this TCR beta chain was carried out in a study of identical twins. TCRdb re-derived calls from the 5' RACE reads in MiXCR, one entry per CDR3 protein. The data show about 810,000 distinct CDR3 sequences, with more than 9% seen just once and under 2% held by the top ten. Germline V gives CDR1 SQVTM, CDR2 ANQGSEA. This CDR3 comprises 15 residues. V was pared by 3 bases and J by 5 bases, with 19 bases between. This clonotype has just a few counts. Another study also made use of these data, one on yellow fever vaccine responses in identical twins.

The sequence derives from a woman younger than 35 in good health. The gene calls are TRBV29-1 and TRBJ2-5; D is perhaps TRBD1 (5 bases). The sequencing sample was made of PBMCs. CDR3 sequence: CSVDLFGPRVETQYF. The CDR3, as DNA: TGCAGCGTTGATCTGTTTGGCCCCAGGGTTGAGACCCAGTACTTC.